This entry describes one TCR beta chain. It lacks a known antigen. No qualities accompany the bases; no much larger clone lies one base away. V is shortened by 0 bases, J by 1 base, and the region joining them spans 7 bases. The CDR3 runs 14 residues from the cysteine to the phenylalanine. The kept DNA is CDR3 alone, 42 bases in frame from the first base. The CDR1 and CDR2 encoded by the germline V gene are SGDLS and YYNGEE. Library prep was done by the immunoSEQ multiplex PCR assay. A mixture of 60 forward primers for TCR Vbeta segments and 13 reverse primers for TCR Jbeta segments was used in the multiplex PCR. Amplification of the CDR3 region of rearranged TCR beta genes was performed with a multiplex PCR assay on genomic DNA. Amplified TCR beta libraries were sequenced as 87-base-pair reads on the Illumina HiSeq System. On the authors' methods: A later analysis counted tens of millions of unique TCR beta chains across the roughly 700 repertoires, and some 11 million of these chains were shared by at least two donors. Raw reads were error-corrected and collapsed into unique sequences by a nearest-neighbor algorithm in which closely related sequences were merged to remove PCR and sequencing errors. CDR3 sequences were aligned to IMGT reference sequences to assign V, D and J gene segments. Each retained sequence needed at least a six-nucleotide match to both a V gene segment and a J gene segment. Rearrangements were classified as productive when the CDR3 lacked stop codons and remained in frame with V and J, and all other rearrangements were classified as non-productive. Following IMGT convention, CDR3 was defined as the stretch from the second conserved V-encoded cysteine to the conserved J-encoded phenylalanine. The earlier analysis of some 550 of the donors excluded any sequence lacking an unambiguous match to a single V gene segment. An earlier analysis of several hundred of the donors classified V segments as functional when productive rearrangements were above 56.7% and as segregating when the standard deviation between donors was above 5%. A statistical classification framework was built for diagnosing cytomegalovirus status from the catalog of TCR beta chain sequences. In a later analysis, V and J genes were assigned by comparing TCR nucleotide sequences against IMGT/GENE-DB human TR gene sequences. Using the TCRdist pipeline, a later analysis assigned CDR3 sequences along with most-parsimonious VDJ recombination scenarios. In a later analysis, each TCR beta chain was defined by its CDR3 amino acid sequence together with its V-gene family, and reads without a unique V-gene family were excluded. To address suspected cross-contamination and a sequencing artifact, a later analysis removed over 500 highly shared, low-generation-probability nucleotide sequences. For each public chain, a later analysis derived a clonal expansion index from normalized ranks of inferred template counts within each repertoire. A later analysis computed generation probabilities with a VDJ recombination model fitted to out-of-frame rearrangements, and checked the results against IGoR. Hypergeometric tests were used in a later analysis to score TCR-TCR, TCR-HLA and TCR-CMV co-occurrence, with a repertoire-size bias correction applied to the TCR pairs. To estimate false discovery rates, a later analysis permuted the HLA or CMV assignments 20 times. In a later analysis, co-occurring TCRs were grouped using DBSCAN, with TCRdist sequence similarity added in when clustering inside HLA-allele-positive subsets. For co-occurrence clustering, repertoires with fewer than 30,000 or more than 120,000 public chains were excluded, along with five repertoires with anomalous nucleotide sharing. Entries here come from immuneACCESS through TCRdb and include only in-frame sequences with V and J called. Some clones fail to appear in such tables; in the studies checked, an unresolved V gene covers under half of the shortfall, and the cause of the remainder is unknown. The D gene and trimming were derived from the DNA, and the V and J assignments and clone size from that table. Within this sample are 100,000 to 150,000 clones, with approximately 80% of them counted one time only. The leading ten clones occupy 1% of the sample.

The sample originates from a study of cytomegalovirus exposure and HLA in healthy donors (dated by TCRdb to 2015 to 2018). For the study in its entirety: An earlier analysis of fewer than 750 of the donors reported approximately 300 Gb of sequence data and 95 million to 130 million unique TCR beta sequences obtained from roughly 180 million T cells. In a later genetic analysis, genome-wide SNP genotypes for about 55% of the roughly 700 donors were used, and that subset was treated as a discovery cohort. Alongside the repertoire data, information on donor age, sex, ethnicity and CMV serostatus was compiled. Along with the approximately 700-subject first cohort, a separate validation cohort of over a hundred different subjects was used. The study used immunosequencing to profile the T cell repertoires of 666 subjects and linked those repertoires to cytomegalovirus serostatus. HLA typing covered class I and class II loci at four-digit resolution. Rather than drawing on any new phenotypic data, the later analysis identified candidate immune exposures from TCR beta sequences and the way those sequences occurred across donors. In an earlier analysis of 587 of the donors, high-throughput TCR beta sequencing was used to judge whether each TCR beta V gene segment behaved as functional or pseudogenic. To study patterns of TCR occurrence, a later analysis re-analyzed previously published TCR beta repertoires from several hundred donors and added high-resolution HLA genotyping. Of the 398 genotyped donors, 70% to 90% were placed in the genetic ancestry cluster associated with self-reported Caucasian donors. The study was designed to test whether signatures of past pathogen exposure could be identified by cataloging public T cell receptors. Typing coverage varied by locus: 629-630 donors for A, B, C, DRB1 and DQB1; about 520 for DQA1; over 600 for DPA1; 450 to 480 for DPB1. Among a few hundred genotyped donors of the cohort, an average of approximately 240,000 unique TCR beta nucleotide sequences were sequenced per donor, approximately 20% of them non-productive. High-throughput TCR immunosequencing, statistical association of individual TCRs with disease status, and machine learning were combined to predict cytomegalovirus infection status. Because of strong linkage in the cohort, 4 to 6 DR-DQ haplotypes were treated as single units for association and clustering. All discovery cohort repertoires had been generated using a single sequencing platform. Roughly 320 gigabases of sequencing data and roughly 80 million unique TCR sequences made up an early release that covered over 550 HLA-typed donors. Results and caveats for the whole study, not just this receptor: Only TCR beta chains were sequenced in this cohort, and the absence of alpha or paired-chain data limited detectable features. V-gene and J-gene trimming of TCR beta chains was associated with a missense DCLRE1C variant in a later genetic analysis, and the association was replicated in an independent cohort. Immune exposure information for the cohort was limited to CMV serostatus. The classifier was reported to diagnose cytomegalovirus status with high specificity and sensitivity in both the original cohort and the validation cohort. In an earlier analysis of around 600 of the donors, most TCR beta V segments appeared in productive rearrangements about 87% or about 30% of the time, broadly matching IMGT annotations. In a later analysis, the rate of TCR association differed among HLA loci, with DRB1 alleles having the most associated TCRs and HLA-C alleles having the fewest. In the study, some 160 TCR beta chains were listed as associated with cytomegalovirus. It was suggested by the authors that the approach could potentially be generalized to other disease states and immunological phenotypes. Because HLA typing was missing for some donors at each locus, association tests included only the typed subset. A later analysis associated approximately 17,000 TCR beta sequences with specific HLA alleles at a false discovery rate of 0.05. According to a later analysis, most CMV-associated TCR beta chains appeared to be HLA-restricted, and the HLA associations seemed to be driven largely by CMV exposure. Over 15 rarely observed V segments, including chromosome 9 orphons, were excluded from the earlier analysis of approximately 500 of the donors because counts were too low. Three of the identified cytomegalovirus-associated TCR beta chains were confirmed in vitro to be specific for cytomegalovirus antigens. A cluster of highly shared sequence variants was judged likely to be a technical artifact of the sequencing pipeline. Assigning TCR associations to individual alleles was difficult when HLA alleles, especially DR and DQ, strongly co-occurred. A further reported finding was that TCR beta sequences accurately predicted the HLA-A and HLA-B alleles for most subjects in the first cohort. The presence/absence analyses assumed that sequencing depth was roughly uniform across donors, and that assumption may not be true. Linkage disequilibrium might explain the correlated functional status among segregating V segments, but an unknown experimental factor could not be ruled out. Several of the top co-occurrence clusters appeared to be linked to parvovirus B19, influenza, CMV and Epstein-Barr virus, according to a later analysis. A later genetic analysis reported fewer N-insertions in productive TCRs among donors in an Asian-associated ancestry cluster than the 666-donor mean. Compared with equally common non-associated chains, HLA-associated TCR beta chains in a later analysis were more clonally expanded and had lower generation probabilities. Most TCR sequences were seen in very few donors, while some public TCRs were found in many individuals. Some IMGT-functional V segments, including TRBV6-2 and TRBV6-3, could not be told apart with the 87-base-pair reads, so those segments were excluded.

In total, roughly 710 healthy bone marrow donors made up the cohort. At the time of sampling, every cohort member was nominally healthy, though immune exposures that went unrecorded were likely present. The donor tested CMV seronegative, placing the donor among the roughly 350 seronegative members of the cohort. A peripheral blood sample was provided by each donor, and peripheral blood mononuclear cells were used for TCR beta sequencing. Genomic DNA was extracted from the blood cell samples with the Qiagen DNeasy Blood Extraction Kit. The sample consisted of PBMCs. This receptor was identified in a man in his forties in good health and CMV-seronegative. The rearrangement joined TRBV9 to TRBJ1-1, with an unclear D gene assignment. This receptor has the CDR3 CASSVGLTNTEAFF. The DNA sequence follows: TGTGCCAGCAGCGTAGGACTAACGAACACTGAAGCTTTCTTT.